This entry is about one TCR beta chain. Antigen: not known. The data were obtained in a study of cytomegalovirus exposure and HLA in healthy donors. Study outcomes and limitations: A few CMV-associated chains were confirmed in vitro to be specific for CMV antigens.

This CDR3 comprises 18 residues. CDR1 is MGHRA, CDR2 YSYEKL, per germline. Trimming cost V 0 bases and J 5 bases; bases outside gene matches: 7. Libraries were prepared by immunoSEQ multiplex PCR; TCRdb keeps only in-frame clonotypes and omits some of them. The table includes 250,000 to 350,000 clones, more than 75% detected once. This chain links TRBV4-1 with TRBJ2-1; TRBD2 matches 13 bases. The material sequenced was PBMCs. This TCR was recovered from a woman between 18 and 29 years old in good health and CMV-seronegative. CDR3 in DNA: TGCGCCAGCAGCCAAGAAATGGGACTAGCGGGAACCCACAATGAGCAGTTCTTC. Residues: CASSQEMGLAGTHNEQFF.